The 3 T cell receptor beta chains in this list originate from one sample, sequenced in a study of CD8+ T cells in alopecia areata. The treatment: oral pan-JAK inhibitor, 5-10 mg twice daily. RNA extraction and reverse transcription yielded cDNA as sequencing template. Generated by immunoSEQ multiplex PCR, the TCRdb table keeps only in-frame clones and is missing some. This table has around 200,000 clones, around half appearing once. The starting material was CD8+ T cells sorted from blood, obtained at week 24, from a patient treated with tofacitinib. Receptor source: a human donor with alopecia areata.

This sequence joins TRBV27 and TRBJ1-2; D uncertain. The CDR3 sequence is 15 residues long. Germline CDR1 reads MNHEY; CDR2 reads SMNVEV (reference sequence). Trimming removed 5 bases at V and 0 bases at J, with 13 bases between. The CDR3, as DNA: TGTGCCAGCAGTGGGTCAATCGACACTAACTATGGCTACACCTTC. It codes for CASSGSIDTNYGYTF.

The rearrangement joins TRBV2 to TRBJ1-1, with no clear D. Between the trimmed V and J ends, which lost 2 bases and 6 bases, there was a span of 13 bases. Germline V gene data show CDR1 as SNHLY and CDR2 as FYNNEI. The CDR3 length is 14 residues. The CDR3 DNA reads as TGTGCCAGCAGTGAAATGGTGAGCTCTCCTGAAGCTTTCTTT. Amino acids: CASSEMVSSPEAFF.

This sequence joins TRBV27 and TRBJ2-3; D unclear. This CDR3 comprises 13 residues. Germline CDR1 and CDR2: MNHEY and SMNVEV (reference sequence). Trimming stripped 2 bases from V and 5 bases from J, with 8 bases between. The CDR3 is CASSLEYQDTQYF. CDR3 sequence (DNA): TGTGCCAGCAGTTTAGAGTATCAAGATACGCAGTATTTT.